This T cell receptor beta chain was identified in a study of shared clonotypes between healthy human individuals. Notes on the study in general: On the whole, naive subsets had larger estimated richness than memory subsets had. Generation of non-shared clonotypes was less probable than generation of clonotypes shared by all four donors.

Concerning this clone: What it binds is not known.

V was clipped by 3 bases and J by 6 bases; unmatched bases: 2. Looked up from germline, CDR1 is SGHNT and CDR2 is YYREEE (reference sequence). The CDR3 covers 14 residues. Execution of the assay was at deep level. Using immunoSEQ multiplex PCR, the repertoire was profiled, and TCRdb retains in-frame clones only, with some absent. The sample lists 2 million to 2.5 million clones; approximately 94% were seen once. Donors included only healthy HIV-negative adults lacking recent acute infections or vaccinations. The chain links TRBV5-4 to TRBJ2-2, with 10 bases matching TRBD1. Sequencing was carried out using naive CD4+ T cells sorted from blood. The subset here: CD45RA+ positively selected. This sequence was found in a man younger than 35 in good health. CDR3 nucleotide sequence: TGTGCCAGCAGCTGGGGACAGGGGTCCGGGGAGCTGTTTTTT. Amino acids: CASSWGQGSGELFF.